This T cell receptor beta chain came from a study of T cell repertoires in cytomegalovirus infection. Study information: Signatures in public TCR beta sequences pointed to both CMV infection and matching HLA type. Study conclusions and caveats: Cumulative public TCR beta family frequency identified carriers of CMV plus the relevant HLA. Ex vivo, HLA-C-restricted CMV-specific TCR beta clonotypes prevailed over the rest of the response.

Regarding this clonotype: Its antigen is currently unknown.

TCRdb reprocessed the reads with MiXCR, giving one entry per CDR3 protein. The sample lists approximately 43,000 distinct CDR3 sequences, roughly 22% occurring once. The CDR3 covers 14 residues. The germline CDR1 and CDR2 sequences are LGHNA and YSLEER. J gave up 6 bases and V 4 bases, and 5 bases lay outside the gene matches. Material for sequencing was PBMCs, sequenced either directly or after in vitro stimulation (not recorded which). This sequence joins TRBV4-3 and TRBJ1-4, with TRBD1 matching 7 bases. This receptor was taken from a human donor in good health (CMV status not recorded). Some clones in this sample may be carry-over from other donors' samples. DNA of the CDR3: TGCGCCAGCAGCCTAAGGGGGCGGGATGAAAAACTGTTTTTT. Residues: CASSLRGRDEKLFF.